This passage covers 29 T cell receptor beta chains from one sample sequenced in a study of T cell changes during pregnancy in multiple sclerosis. Produced via immunoSEQ multiplex PCR; TCRdb's table is partial and in-frame only. The sample gives roughly 70,000 clones, approximately 92% of which show up once; over 2% is in the top ten. The input for sequencing was peripheral blood, taken before pregnancy. The source of these receptors is a female donor with multiple sclerosis, enrolled in a pregnancy study.

V usage is TRBV5-1 and J usage is TRBJ2-7; a possible D gene is TRBD1 (6 bases). The V end lost 4 bases, the J end lost 6 bases, and 11 bases lay between the germline ends. The germline V gene encodes CDR1 SGHRS and CDR2 YFSETQ. This CDR3 contains 12 residues. The CDR3 loop reads CASSTTGTEQYF. CDR3 nucleotide sequence: TGCGCCAGCAGCACTACAGGGACCGAGCAGTACTTC.

The chain's CDR3 is CSVELGGTVRETQYF. In nucleotides, the CDR3 is TGCAGCGTTGAATTAGGCGGGACGGTAAGAGAGACCCAGTACTTC. The J gene is TRBJ2-5, the V gene TRBV29-1; D is perhaps TRBD2 (6 bases). The CDR3 totals 15 residues. Germline V CDR1 and CDR2: SQVTM, ANQGSEA. Trimming took off 2 bases at V and 4 bases at J, with 17 bases between the two ends.

This chain uses TRBV4-3 with TRBJ2-7, with TRBD1 as a possible D gene (5 bases). Germline loops: CDR1 LGHNA, CDR2 YSLEER. Trimming took 1 base from V and 7 from J, leaving 20 bases between them. The CDR3 extends over 16 amino acids. The CDR3 region is CASSQGHPSNRGEQYF. The DNA for the CDR3 is TGCGCCAGCAGCCAAGGACACCCCAGCAATAGGGGAGAGCAGTACTTC.

This rearrangement joins TRBV28 to TRBJ2-3; 7 bases agree with TRBD1. The length of the CDR3 is 15 residues. CDR1 is MDHEN, CDR2 SYDVKM, per germline. The V gene end was trimmed by 5 bases and the J gene end by 1 base; junction bases not matched to a gene: 6. CDR3 coding DNA: TGTGCCAGCAGTATGACAGGGACGGGCACAGATACGCAGTATTTT. Translation: CASSMTGTGTDTQYF. Full variable domain (outside the CDR3, taken from reference TRBV28 and TRBJ2-3): DVKVTQSSRYLVKRTGEKVFLECVQDMDHENMFWYRQDPGLGLRLIYFSYDVKMKEKGDIPEGYSVSREKKERFSLILESASTNQTSMYLCASSMTGTGTDTQYFGPGTRLTVL.

The chain couples TRBV7-9 to TRBJ2-1, with a weak D call TRBD1 (6 bases). The CDR3 extends over 14 amino acids. V lost 5 bases and J 6 bases, leaving 14 bases between the germline ends. CDR1 is SEHNR, CDR2 FQNEAQ, per germline (reference sequence). In DNA, the CDR3 is TGTGCCAGCAGCGGGGGACACGGCTTCAATGAGCAGTTCTTC. Amino acid sequence: CASSGGHGFNEQFF.

The rearrangement joins TRBV2 to TRBJ2-4, with no clear D. The CDR3 spans 14 residues. The germline CDR1 and CDR2 sequences are SNHLY and FYNNEI. Trimming shortened V by 2 bases and J by 8 bases, and 13 bases separated the two germline ends. CDR3 sequence reads: CASSETQVKYIQYF. The CDR3 coding sequence is TGTGCCAGCAGTGAAACTCAGGTGAAGTACATTCAGTACTTC.

The chain carries TRBV6-5 and TRBJ2-1; the match to TRBD1 covers 9 bases. Germline CDR1 is MNHEY and CDR2 is SVGAGI. This CDR3 is built from 14 residues. V lost 8 bases and J lost 7; bases outside the gene matches: 9. The CDR3 DNA follows: TGTGCCAGCCGTAGGACAGGGGTGGGTAATGAGCAGTTCTTC. Encoded protein: CASRRTGVGNEQFF.

The rearrangement joins TRBV6-5 to TRBJ1-1; unclear D gene. Trimming cost V 2 bases and J 0 bases, with 10 bases left between them. CDR1 is MNHEY, CDR2 SVGAGI, per germline. CDR3 length: 15 residues. The CDR3 DNA is TGTGCCAGCAGTTACCTAGGAGAGATGAACACTGAAGCTTTCTTT. This gives the protein CASSYLGEMNTEAFF.

The gene calls are TRBV19 and TRBJ2-1; 7 bases are a match to TRBD2. The CDR3 extends over 13 amino acids. The germline CDR1 and CDR2 sequences are LNHDA and SQIVND (reference sequence). Trimming removed 7 bases from V and 9 bases from J; junction bases left unmatched: 9. The CDR3 here is CASNSGVNGEQFF. Written as DNA, the CDR3 is TGTGCCAGTAACAGCGGGGTAAACGGTGAGCAGTTCTTC.

The gene calls are TRBV5-5 and TRBJ2-1; D is perhaps TRBD2 (7 bases). Trimming removed 6 bases from V and 6 bases from J, with 19 bases in between. Per germline, CDR1 SGHKS and CDR2 YYEKEE (reference sequence). The CDR3 is made up of 15 amino acids. CDR3 amino acids: CASNQLVGGANEQFF. The CDR3 DNA is TGTGCCAGCAACCAATTAGTGGGGGGGGCCAATGAGCAGTTCTTC.

The chain employs TRBV15 and TRBJ2-7; 7 bases match TRBD2. The CDR3 extends over 16 amino acids. Trimming took 0 bases from V and 5 from J; bases not matched to a gene: 10. Per germline, CDR1 LNHNV and CDR2 YYDKDF (reference sequence). The CDR3 nucleotides read TGTGCCACCAGCAGAGATTGGAGAGGGGCGGGGGACGAGCAGTACTTC. Translating it yields CATSRDWRGAGDEQYF.

This rearrangement joins TRBV6-1 to TRBJ2-5, with D possibly matching TRBD2 (7 bases). V gave up 7 bases and J gave up 2 bases, with 17 bases separating them. CDR1 MNHNS and CDR2 SASEGT come from the germline V gene. CDR3 length equals 15 residues. Here the CDR3 reads CASTDAGAVQETQYF. The CDR3, as DNA: TGTGCCAGCACCGACGCGGGGGCGGTTCAAGAGACCCAGTACTTC.

The chain is built from TRBV29-1 and TRBJ2-1; D call uncertain. This CDR3 has 17 amino acids. V was shortened by 0 bases and J by 1 base, with 16 bases between the two germline ends. Germline V gene lookup returns CDR1 SQVTM and CDR2 ANQGSEA. The CDR3, as DNA: TGCAGCGTTGAAGATCTTCAAGAGCCCGGTTCCTACAATGAGCAGTTCTTC. It is translated as CSVEDLQEPGSYNEQFF.

The chain has TRBV4-2 and TRBJ2-5; 8 nucleotides align to TRBD1. The J call may be wrong; the DNA end is better matched by TRBJ2-7. Germline V gene lookup returns CDR1 LGHNA and CDR2 YNFKEQ. This CDR3 contains 14 residues. CDR3 in DNA: TGTGCCAGCAGCCCGACAGGGGAGTCCTACGAGCAGTACTTC. This encodes CASSPTGESYEQYF.

V is TRBV11-3 and J is TRBJ2-5; maybe TRBD1 (5 bases). V was pared by 1 base and J by 2 bases, with 14 bases between. CDR1 is SGHNT, CDR2 YENEEA, per germline. The CDR3 totals 16 residues. CDR3 sequence: CASSLGLGVGQETQYF. The CDR3 DNA follows: TGTGCCAGCAGCTTAGGCCTAGGGGTTGGACAAGAGACCCAGTACTTC.

The CDR3 sequence is CASSSLSTDTQYF. The DNA for the CDR3 is TGTGCCAGCTCTTCTCTTAGCACAGATACGCAGTATTTT. This rearrangement joins TRBV6-5 to TRBJ2-3; D uncertain. V dropped 8 bases and J dropped 0 bases, with 9 bases sitting between them. Germline-derived CDR1 and CDR2 are MNHEY and SVGAGI. This CDR3 has 13 residues.

The V gene is TRBV28, the J gene TRBJ1-1, with D tentatively TRBD1 (6 bases). The CDR3 is made up of 15 amino acids. Germline assignment: CDR1 MDHEN and CDR2 SYDVKM. Deletions cut 0 bases from V and 1 base from J, with 9 bases between. The chain's CDR3 is CASSLWGAGNTEAFF. As DNA, the CDR3 is TGTGCCAGCAGTTTATGGGGGGCGGGGAACACTGAAGCTTTCTTT.

This clone was seen a single time. J is TRBJ1-2 and V is TRBV4-3, with a possible D match to TRBD1 (5 bases). This CDR3 comprises 16 residues. The V gene lost 2 bases and the J gene lost 6 bases, with 19 bases spanning the gap. CDR1 is LGHNA, CDR2 YSLEER, per germline. The CDR3 DNA follows: TGCGCCAGCAGCCAACTCCTGGGGGGACCGGGGAATGGCTACACCTTC. Its translation is CASSQLLGGPGNGYTF.

This chain joins TRBV6-6 and TRBJ1-1; TRBD1 aligns across 7 bases. The CDR3 has 13 amino acids. Germline V lookup: CDR1 MNHNY, CDR2 SVGAGI (reference sequence). V was clipped by 6 bases and J by 3 bases; unmatched bases: 4. This CDR3 is CASRSGGDTEAFF. The CDR3 DNA sequence: TGTGCCAGCAGATCAGGGGGAGACACTGAAGCTTTCTTT.

CDR3 residues: CASRTGLETQYF. The CDR3 nucleotides are TGTGCCAGCAGAACGGGGTTAGAGACCCAGTACTTC. The J gene is TRBJ2-5, the V gene TRBV28, with D possibly matching TRBD2 (5 bases). V was cut by 6 bases and J by 4 bases, with 9 bases left in between. This CDR3 has 12 residues. Germline CDR1 MDHEN, CDR2 SYDVKM. Full variable domain (remainder filled in from reference TRBV28 and TRBJ2-5): DVKVTQSSRYLVKRTGEKVFLECVQDMDHENMFWYRQDPGLGLRLIYFSYDVKMKEKGDIPEGYSVSREKKERFSLILESASTNQTSMYLCASRTGLETQYFGPGTRLLVL.

The genes are TRBV27 and TRBJ2-2; 7 bases fit TRBD1. CDR3 length: 16 amino acids. The germline V gene encodes CDR1 MNHEY and CDR2 SMNVEV (reference sequence). V shed 3 bases and J 4 bases; nucleotides not matched to a gene: 8. The CDR3: CASSLYLTGVTGELFF. The CDR3 region has the DNA TGTGCCAGCAGTTTGTATCTAACAGGGGTCACCGGGGAGCTGTTTTTT.

This chain links TRBV4-3 with TRBJ2-5; D may be TRBD2 (6 bases). CDR1 and CDR2 (germline): LGHNA, YSLEER. CDR3 length equals 14 residues. Trimming took off 0 bases at V and 7 bases at J, with 12 bases between the two ends. The DNA for the CDR3 is TGCGCCAGCAGCCAAGATGGGGCGGGATCGACCCAGTACTTC. This encodes CASSQDGAGSTQYF.

This chain connects TRBV11-2 to TRBJ2-1; 14 bases match TRBD2. The ends lost 1 base at V and 8 bases at J; junction bases unmatched: 7. The CDR3 spans 17 residues. CDR1 SGHAT and CDR2 FQNNGV come from the germline V gene. As DNA, the CDR3 is TGTGCCAGCAGCTTAGGGTATGGGACTAGCGGGAGCGATGAGCAGTTCTTC. It is translated as CASSLGYGTSGSDEQFF.

The rearrangement joins TRBV29-1 to TRBJ2-7, with 7 bases that match TRBD2. The CDR3 loop spans 11 amino acids. Per the germline V gene, CDR1 is SQVTM and CDR2 is ANQGSEA. V dropped 4 bases and J dropped 7; count of bases not matched to a gene: 4. The CDR3 loop is CSVVWGGEQYF. CDR3 DNA: TGCAGCGTTGTTTGGGGGGGTGAGCAGTACTTC.

The chain employs TRBV19 and TRBJ2-1; TRBD1 is a possible D gene (6 bases). The CDR3 is 14 residues long. CDR1 is LNHDA and CDR2 is SQIVND in the germline V gene (reference sequence). V was pared by 6 bases and J by 2 bases, with 11 bases between. The CDR3 is CASRSGETYNEQFF. Written as DNA, the CDR3 is TGTGCCAGTAGGTCAGGGGAGACCTACAATGAGCAGTTCTTC.

The rearrangement links TRBV11-2 to TRBJ2-3, with 9 positions matching TRBD2. Germline V gene sequence: CDR1 SGHAT, CDR2 FQNNGV. The junction had 16 bases not matched to a gene; V was cut back by 3 bases and J by 6 bases. CDR3 length: 18 residues. CDR3 sequence: CASSFGSGGSGRGDTQYF. CDR3 nucleotides: TGTGCCAGCAGCTTCGGCTCCGGGGGTAGCGGGAGAGGCGATACGCAGTATTTT.

As DNA, the CDR3 is TGTGCCAGCAGTGAATATTTACTTAACTATGGCTACACCTTC. It codes for CASSEYLLNYGYTF. The chain is built from TRBV25-1 and TRBJ1-2; D call uncertain. Trimming removed 0 bases from V and 1 base from J, with 6 bases in between. The CDR3 length is 14 residues. Germline-derived CDR1 and CDR2 are MGHDK and SYGVNS.

The chain recombines TRBV29-1 with TRBJ1-1, with 11 bases aligning to TRBD1. J was trimmed by 1 base and V by 5 bases; bases with no gene match: 6. The length of the CDR3 is 15 residues. The germline V gene has CDR1 SQVTM and CDR2 ANQGSEA. The CDR3 loop reads CSVLRTGGANTEAFF. The CDR3 nucleotides are TGCAGCGTTCTCAGGACAGGGGGCGCGAACACTGAAGCTTTCTTT.

J is TRBJ2-2 and V is TRBV5-4; TRBD1 is a possible D gene (6 bases). CDR3 length: 14 residues. In germline, CDR1 is SGHNT, CDR2 YYREEE (reference sequence). The V and J ends lost 5 bases and 4 bases respectively, with 12 bases between them. The CDR3 nucleotides read TGTGCCAGCAGTAAGACAGGAGTCACCGGGGAGCTGTTTTTT. It is translated as CASSKTGVTGELFF.